This is a list of T cell receptor beta chains from one sample in a study of shared clonotypes between healthy human individuals. The assay was immunoSEQ multiplex PCR, and TCRdb's table has in-frame clones only and misses some. The sample yields some 2.3 million clones, over 85% seen once. Sequenced: naive CD4+ T cells from PBMCs. These receptors all stem from a man between 18 and 29 years old in good health. Some clones in this sample may be carry-over from other donors' samples. Each CDR3 is given without its conserved first and last residue. The size entry is marked missing in some rows and otherwise reads once, few, many or a size class.

>-|TRBV11-2|14
ASSLTGGPVTGELF
>-|TRBV10-3|12
ATKRRDSDYGYT
>-|TRBV29-1|12
SVGTRLANYGYT
>-|TRBV6-5|13
ASSYTRPGNTEAF
>-|TRBV6-6|11
ASSLTGSDTQY
>-|TRBV2|10
ASNGAEEKLF
>once|TRBV7-2|14
ASSLQQGSTGNTIY
>-|TRBV21-1|16
ASSMRTSGGSGANVLT
>-|TRBV29-1|12
SVEVGARDYGYT
>-|TRBV5-1|12
ASSPTALNEKLF
>-|TRBV11-2|13
ASRTAGGPSGELF
>-|TRBV4-1|9
ASSQTGTQY
>-|TRBV18|13
ASSPRSGRNQPQH
>-|TRBV28|10
ASSLEYETQY
>once|TRBV21-1|11
ATIRDSSYEQY
>-|TRBV2|14
ASSERDRTGGYGYT
>-|TRBV7-3|14
ASSQSTAASYNEQF
>once|TRBV6-1|10
ASSGAVYEQY
>-|TRBV18|13
ASSPQGAGTDTQY
>-|TRBV6-5|11
ASSRGVEDEQY
>once|TRBV7-3|12
ASSPRDRDYEQY
>-|TRBV29-1|10
SVTGAQETQY
>-|TRBV28|11
ASRQTGSGGYT
>-|TRBV20-1|9
SAAQRNEQF
>-|TRBV29-1|11
STAPGQGSGYT
>-|TRBV7-2|11
ASSYAIYNEQF
>-|TRBV5-1|13
ASSRDRATNEKLF
>-|TRBV27|17
ASSLRWGWGQGPSYEQY
>-|TRBV6-6|9
ASSGGDGYT
>-|TRBV11-2|13
ASSLDRGRLYEQY
>-|TRBV27|12
ASSLRDPTYEQY
>-|TRBV7-9|12
ASSLPGSNTEAF
>-|TRBV5-1|13
ASSLVPAGANVLT
>-|TRBV5-1|15
ASSPREGPSGANVLT
>-|TRBV27|11
ASSLSIDNEQY
>-|TRBV19|11
ASSPARNYGYT
>-|TRBV11-2|15
ASSSLKREGPGDTQY
>-|TRBV2|15
ASRGGKSNPSSYEQY
>-|TRBV5-6|12
ASRRDRGSDEQY
>-|TRBV6-1|14
ASSVILRDANEKLF
>-|TRBV5-1|14
ASSWGLAVSTDTQY
>-|TRBV7-9|13
ASSLVREGDTEAF
>-|TRBV5-1|16
ASSSKGAGRRNTGELF
>-|TRBV11-2|13
ASSLSSGSIYEQY
>-|TRBV5-1|11
ASTRGTGETQY